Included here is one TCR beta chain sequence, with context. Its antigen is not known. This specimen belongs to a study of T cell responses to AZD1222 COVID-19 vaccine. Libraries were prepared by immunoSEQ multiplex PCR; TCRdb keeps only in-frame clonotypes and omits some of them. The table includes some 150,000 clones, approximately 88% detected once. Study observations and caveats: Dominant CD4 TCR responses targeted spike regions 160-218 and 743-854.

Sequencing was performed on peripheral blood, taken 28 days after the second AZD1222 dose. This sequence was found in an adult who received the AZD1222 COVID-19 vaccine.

The CDR3 DNA sequence: TGTGCCAGCAGCGCCCGGATATCCTATGAAGCTTTCTTT. Translated: CASSARISYEAFF. The chain has TRBV7-8 and TRBJ1-1; D remains unclear. Trimming took off 5 bases at V and 7 bases at J, with 14 bases between the two ends. Germline CDR1 and CDR2: SGHVS and FQNEAQ. The CDR3 totals 13 residues.